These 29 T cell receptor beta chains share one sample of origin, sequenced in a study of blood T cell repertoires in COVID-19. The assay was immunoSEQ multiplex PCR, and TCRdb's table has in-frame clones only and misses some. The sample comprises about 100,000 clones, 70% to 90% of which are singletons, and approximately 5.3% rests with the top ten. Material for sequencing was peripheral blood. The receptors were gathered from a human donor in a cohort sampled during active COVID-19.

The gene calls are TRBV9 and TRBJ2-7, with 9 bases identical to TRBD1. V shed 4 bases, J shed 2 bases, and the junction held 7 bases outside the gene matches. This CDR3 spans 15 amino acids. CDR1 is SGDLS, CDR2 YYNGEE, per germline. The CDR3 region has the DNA TGTGCCAGCAGCCCTGGGACAGGGAGTACCTACGAGCAGTACTTC. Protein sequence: CASSPGTGSTYEQYF.

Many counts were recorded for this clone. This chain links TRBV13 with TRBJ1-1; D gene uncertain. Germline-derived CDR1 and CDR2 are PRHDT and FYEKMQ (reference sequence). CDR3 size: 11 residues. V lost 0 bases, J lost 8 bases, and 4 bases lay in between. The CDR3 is CASSLGSEAFF. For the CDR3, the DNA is TGTGCCAGCAGCTTAGGCTCCGAAGCTTTCTTT.

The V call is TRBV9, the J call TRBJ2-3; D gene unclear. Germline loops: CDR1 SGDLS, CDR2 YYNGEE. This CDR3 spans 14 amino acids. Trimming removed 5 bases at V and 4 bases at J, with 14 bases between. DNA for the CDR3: TGTGCCAGCAGTTCTGCCGGCGGTGCAGATACGCAGTATTTT. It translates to CASSSAGGADTQYF. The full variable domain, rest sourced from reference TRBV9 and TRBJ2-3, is DSGVTQTPKHLITATGQRVTLRCSPRSGDLSVYWYQQSLDQGLQFLIQYYNGEERAKGNILERFSAQQFPDLHSELNLSSLELGDSALYFCASSSAGGADTQYFGPGTRLTVL.

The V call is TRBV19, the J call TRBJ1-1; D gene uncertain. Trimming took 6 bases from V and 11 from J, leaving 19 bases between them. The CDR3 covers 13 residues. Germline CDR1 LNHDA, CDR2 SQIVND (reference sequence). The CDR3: CASREGFLRGAFF. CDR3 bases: TGTGCCAGTAGGGAAGGATTTCTTCGCGGGGCTTTCTTT.

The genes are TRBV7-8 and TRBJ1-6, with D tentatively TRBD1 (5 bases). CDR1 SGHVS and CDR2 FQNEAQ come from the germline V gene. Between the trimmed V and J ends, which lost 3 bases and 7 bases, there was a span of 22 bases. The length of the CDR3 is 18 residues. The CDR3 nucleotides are TGTGCCAGCAGCTTTGCCACGGGGTTCGGGGGTCCGAATTCACCCCTCCACTTT. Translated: CASSFATGFGGPNSPLHF.

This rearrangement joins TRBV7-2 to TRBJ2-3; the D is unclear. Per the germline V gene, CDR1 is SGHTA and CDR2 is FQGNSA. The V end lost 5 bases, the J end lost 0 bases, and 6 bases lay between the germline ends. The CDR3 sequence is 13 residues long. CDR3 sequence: CASSAMSTDTQYF. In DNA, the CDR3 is TGTGCCAGCAGCGCGATGAGCACAGATACGCAGTATTTT.

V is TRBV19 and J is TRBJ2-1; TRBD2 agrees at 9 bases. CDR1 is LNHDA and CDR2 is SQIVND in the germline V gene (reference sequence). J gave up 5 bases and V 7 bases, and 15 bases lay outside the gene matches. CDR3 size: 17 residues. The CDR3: CASMEGSRLADHNEQFF. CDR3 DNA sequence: TGTGCCAGTATGGAGGGGTCTCGACTAGCGGACCACAATGAGCAGTTCTTC.

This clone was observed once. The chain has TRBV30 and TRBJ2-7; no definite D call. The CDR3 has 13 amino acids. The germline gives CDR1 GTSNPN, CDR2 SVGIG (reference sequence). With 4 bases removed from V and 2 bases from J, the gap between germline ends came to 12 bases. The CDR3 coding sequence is TGTGCCTGGACTGCAGGTGTGACCTACGAGCAGTACTTC. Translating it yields CAWTAGVTYEQYF.

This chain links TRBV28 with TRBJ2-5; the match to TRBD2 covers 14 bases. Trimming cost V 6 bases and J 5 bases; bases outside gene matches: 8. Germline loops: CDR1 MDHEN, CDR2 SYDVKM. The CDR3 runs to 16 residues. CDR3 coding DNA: TGTGCCAGCAGCCTGGGACTAGCGGGAGTATATGAGACCCAGTACTTC. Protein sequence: CASSLGLAGVYETQYF.

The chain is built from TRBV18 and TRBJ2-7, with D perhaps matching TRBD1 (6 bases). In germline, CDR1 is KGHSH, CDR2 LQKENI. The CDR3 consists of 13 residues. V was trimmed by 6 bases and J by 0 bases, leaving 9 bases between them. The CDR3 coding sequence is TGTGCCAGCTCGGTGGGGGCCTCCTACGAGCAGTACTTC. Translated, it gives CASSVGASYEQYF.

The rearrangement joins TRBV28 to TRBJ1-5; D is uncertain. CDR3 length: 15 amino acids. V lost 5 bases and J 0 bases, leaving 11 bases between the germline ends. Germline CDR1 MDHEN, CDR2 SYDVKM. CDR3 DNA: TGTGCCAGCAGTCTGATGGACTTTAGCAATCAGCCCCAGCATTTT. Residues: CASSLMDFSNQPQHF. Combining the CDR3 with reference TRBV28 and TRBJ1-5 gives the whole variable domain DVKVTQSSRYLVKRTGEKVFLECVQDMDHENMFWYRQDPGLGLRLIYFSYDVKMKEKGDIPEGYSVSREKKERFSLILESASTNQTSMYLCASSLMDFSNQPQHFGDGTRLSIL.

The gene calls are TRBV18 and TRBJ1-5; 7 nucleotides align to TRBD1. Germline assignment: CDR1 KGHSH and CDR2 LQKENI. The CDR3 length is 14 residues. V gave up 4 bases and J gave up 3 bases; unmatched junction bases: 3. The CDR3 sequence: CASSRTGDNQPQHF. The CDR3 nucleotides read TGTGCCAGCTCACGCACAGGGGACAATCAGCCCCAGCATTTT.

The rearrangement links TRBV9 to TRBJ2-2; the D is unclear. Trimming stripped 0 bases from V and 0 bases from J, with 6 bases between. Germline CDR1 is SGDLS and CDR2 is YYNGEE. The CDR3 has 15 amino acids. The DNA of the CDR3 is TGTGCCAGCAGCGTAGCTGCGTCGAACACCGGGGAGCTGTTTTTT. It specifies CASSVAASNTGELFF.

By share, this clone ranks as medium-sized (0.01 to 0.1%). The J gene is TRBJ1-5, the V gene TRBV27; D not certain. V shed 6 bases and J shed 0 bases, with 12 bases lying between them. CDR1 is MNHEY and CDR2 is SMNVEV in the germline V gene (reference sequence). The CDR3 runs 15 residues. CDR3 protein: CASRAESRSNQPQHF. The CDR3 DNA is TGTGCCAGCAGGGCGGAGTCTCGTAGCAATCAGCCCCAGCATTTT.

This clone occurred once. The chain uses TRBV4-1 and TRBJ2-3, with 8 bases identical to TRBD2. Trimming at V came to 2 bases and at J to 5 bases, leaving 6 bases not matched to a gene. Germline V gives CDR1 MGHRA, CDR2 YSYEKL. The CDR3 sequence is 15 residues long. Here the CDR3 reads CASSQTGAGGDTQYF. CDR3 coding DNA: TGCGCCAGCAGCCAAACGGGGGCGGGAGGAGATACGCAGTATTTT.

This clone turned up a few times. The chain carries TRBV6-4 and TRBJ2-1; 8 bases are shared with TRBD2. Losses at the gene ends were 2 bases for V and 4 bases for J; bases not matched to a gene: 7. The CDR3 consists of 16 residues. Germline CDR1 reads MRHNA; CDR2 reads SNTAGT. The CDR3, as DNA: TGTGCCAGCAGTGACCGGGCGGGACTAGGGTACAATGAGCAGTTCTTC. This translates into CASSDRAGLGYNEQFF.

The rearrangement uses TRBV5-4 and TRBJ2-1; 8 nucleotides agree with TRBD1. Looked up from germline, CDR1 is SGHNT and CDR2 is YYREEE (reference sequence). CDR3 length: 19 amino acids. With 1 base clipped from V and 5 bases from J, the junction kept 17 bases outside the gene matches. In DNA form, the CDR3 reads TGTGCCAGCAGCTTGCCTAGGACAGGGCTAGCGAGTAGTCACAATGAGCAGTTCTTC. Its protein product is CASSLPRTGLASSHNEQFF.

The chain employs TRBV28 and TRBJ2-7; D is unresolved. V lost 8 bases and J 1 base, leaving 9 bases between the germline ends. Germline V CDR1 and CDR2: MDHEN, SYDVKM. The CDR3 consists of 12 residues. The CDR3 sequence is CASGLASYEQYF. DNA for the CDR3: TGTGCCAGCGGCTTAGCATCCTACGAGCAGTACTTC.

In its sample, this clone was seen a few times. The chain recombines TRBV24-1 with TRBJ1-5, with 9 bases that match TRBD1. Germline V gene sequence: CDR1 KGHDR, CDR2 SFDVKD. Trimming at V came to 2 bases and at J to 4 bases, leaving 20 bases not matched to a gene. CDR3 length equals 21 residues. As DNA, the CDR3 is TGTGCCACCAGTGATTGGGGCCTGGGCGGACAGGGGTCGGTGAGTAATCAGCCCCAGCATTTT. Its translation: CATSDWGLGGQGSVSNQPQHF.

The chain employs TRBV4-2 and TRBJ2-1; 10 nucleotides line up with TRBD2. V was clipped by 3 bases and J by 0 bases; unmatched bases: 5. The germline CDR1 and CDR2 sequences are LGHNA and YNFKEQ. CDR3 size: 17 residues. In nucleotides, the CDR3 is TGTGCCAGCAGCCAGACCAGCGGGAGGGCCTCCTACAATGAGCAGTTCTTC. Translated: CASSQTSGRASYNEQFF.

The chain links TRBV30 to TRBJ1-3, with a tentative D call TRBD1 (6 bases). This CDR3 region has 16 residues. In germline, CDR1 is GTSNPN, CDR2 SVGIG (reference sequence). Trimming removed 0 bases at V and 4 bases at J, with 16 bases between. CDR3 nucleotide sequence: TGTGCCTGGAGTGTTAGTAACAGGGCAGTAGGAAACACCATATATTTT. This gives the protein CAWSVSNRAVGNTIYF.

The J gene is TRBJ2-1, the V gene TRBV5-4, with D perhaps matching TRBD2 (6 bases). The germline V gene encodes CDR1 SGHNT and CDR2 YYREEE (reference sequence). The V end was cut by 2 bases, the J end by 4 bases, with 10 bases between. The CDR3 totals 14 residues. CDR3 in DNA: TGTGCCAGCAGCTTCCCGGGAGCGTACAATGAGCAGTTCTTC. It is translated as CASSFPGAYNEQFF.

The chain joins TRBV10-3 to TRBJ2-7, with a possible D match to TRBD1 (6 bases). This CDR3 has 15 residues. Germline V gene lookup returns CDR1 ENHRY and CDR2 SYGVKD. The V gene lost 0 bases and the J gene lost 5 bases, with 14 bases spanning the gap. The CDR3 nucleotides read TGTGCCATCAGTGAGTCCCAGGGGCCTAGGGACGAGCAGTACTTC. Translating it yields CAISESQGPRDEQYF.

CDR3 nucleotides: TGTGCCACTTCCAGTTTTGCGAACACCGGGGAGCTGTTTTTT. This sequence encodes CATSSFANTGELFF. This chain joins TRBV24-1 and TRBJ2-2; D not resolved. Germline V lookup: CDR1 KGHDR, CDR2 SFDVKD. V lost 10 bases and J lost 0, with 11 bases in between. CDR3 size: 14 residues.

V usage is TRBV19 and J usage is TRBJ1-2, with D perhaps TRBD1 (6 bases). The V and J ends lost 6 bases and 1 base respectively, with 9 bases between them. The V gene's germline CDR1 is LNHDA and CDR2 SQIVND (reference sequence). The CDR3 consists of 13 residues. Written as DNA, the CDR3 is TGTGCCAGTAGGATGGACAGTAACTATGGCTACACCTTC. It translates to CASRMDSNYGYTF.

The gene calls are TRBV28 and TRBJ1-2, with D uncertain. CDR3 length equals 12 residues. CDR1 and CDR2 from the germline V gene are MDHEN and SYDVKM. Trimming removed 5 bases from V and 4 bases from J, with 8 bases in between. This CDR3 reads CASSRFSYGYTF. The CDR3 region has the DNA TGTGCCAGCAGTCGCTTTAGCTATGGCTACACCTTC.

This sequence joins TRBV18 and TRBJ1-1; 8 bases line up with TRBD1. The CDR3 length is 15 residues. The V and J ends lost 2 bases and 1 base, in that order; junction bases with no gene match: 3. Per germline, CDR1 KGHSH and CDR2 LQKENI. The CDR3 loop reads CASSPARGQNTEAFF. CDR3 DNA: TGTGCCAGCTCACCAGCCAGGGGGCAGAACACTGAAGCTTTCTTT. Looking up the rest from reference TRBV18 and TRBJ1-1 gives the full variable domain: NAGVMQNPRHLVRRRGQEARLRCSPMKGHSHVYWYRQLPEEGLKFMVYLQKENIIDESGMPKERFSAEFPKEGPSILRIQQVVRGDSAAYFCASSPARGQNTEAFFGQGTRLTVV.

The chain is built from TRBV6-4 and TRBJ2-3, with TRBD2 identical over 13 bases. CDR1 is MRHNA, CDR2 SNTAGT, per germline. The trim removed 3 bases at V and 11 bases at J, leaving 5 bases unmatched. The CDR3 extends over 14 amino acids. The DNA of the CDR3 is TGTGCCAGCAGTGAAGGACTAGCGGGAGATGTGCAGTATTTT. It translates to CASSEGLAGDVQYF.

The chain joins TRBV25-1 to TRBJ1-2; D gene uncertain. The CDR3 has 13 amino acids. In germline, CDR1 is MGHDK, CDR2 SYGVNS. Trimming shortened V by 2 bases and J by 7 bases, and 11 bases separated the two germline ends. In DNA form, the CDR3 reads TGTGCCAGCAGTGAACGAGGAGCGTTTGGCTACACCTTC. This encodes CASSERGAFGYTF.